A selection of T cell receptor beta chains follows, all from one sample in a study of blood T cells in healthy people across ages. From the 5' RACE reads, TCRdb called clonotypes with MiXCR, one entry per CDR3 protein. The data hold 590,000 or so distinct CDR3 sequences, with approximately 30% observed a single time. The sequenced sample was blood. These receptors were collected from a woman of 80 years or more in good health. Each CDR3 is given with its conserved first and last residue. A D gene is named only where the DNA matches it firmly. Expanded clones get a size class; other rows say once, few or many, or leave the size out.

TRBJ1-1	.	TRBV10-2	.	TGCGCCAGCGGAGTCGGGGGGCAGAGCACTGAAGCTTTCTTT	CASGVGGQSTEAFF
TRBJ2-3	.	TRBV20-1	.	TGCAGTGCTGGGCATAAGGGAGCGATAGATACGCAGTATTTT	CSAGHKGAIDTQYF
TRBJ2-5	many	TRBV7-2	.	TGTGCCAGCAGCTTAAGTGTCGGGGGGCGAGAGACCCAGTACTTC	CASSLSVGGRETQYF
TRBJ2-3	.	TRBV7-8	.	TGTGCCAGCAGCTTAGCGTCAGGGGGGCCCACAGATACGCAGTATTTT	CASSLASGGPTDTQYF
TRBJ2-3	.	TRBV7-2	TRBD2	TGTGCCAGCAGCTTTTGGAGGGCTAGCGGGAGGTGGGGCACAGATACGCAGTATTTT	CASSFWRASGRWGTDTQYF
TRBJ2-1	.	TRBV5-1	.	TGCGCCAGCAGCTTGGGATTACAGGGCGATGAGCAGTTCTTC	CASSLGLQGDEQFF
TRBJ2-4	many	TRBV30	TRBD1	TGTGCCTGGAGTGTACTGGGACAGAACCTGGGGTGGGAGCAGTACTTC	CAWSVLGQNLGWEQYF
TRBJ2-5	many	TRBV5-1	.	TGCGCCAGCAGCTTGACCAGGGGCAGCGGGGAGACCCAGTACTTC	CASSLTRGSGETQYF
TRBJ2-7	.	TRBV27	TRBD1	TGTGCCAGCAGTTTAGAGGGACAGGGCGCCTACGAGCAGTACTTC	CASSLEGQGAYEQYF
TRBJ1-6	few	TRBV4-2	TRBD1	TGTGCCAGCAGCCTTCAAGACCCGGGACAGGGTTACTATAATTCACCCCTCCACTTT	CASSLQDPGQGYYNSPLHF
TRBJ2-3	many	TRBV5-1	.	TGCGCCAGCAGCTTCGGGCAGCTCACAGATACGCAGTATTTT	CASSFGQLTDTQYF
TRBJ2-5	.	TRBV20-1	.	TGCAGTGCAAACCAAATCACGGGGGGCTACAGTGAGCAGTACTTC	CSANQITGGYSEQYF
TRBJ2-5	many	TRBV3-1	.	TGTGCCAGCAGACAAACTAGAACCCAGTACTTC	CASRQTRTQYF
TRBJ2-7	many	TRBV28	.	TGTGCCAGCAGTTTATCGTCTTGGGAGCAGTACTTC	CASSLSSWEQYF
TRBJ2-2	many	TRBV29-1	.	TGCAGCGGGTTACGTCCTATGACCGGGGAGCTGTTTTTT	CSGLRPMTGELFF
TRBJ2-5	.	TRBV20-1	.	TGCAGTGCTAAACCTCATGGGATTCAAGAGACCCAGTACTTC	CSAKPHGIQETQYF
TRBJ2-5	.	TRBV11-1	.	TGTGCCAGCAGCTTAGTACGGGAGTGGGGCCCCGAAGAGACCCAGTACTTC	CASSLVREWGPEETQYF
TRBJ2-7	many	TRBV6-2/TRBV6-3	.	TGTGCCAGCAGTTACGTGCCAAGCGGACAGACTTTCGAGCAGTACTTC	CASSYVPSGQTFEQYF
TRBJ2-7	many	TRBV18	.	TGTGCCAGCTCACCACGCGGGGCAGACGCCTACGAGCAGTACTTC	CASSPRGADAYEQYF
TRBJ1-1	few	TRBV24-1	TRBD1	TGTGCCACCAGTGATGGACAGGGGGAGAACACTGAAGCTTTCTTT	CATSDGQGENTEAFF
TRBJ1-4	.	TRBV28	.	TGTGCCAGCAGTTCAGGGGACCTAAATGAAAAACTGTTTTTT	CASSSGDLNEKLFF
TRBJ1-2	many	TRBV27	.	TGTGCCAGCAGTTTAAGGGGGGGCGCGTTGGGCTACACCTTC	CASSLRGGALGYTF
TRBJ1-1	.	TRBV29-1	.	TGCAGCGTTGAAGATTGGGGTGACACTGAAGCTTTCTTT	CSVEDWGDTEAFF
TRBJ1-5	.	TRBV7-2	.	TGTGCCGGCAGCTTACGAACAGGGAGGGGCAATCAGCCCCAGCATTTT	CAGSLRTGRGNQPQHF
TRBJ2-5	many	TRBV20-1	TRBD1	TGCAGTGCTAGTAATTCGGGACAGGAACCAAGAGAGACCCAGTACTTC	CSASNSGQEPRETQYF
TRBJ2-4	.	TRBV12-3/TRBV12-4	TRBD2	TGTGCCAGCAGTTTCGGGACTAACCCCAATGAGCAGTACTTC	CASSFGTNPNEQYF
TRBJ2-7	.	TRBV19	TRBD1	TGTGCCAGTAGTCCGGACAGGGGGGGCTGCGAGCAGTACTTC	CASSPDRGGCEQYF
TRBJ2-5	many	TRBV7-7	.	TGTGCCAGCAGCCGAGACGGCAGTCTGGGGGAGACCCAGTACTTC	CASSRDGSLGETQYF
TRBJ1-1	.	TRBV29-1	TRBD1	TGCAGCGTTCAGGGGGCGCTGGACACTGAAGCTTTCTTT	CSVQGALDTEAFF
TRBJ1-6	many	TRBV4-1	.	TGCGCCAGCAGCCAATCAGGGGCGGCTGATTCACCCCTCCACTTT	CASSQSGAADSPLHF
TRBJ2-5	.	TRBV5-1	.	TGCGCCAGCAGCTTGGCTGGGAGAGGGACCCAGTACTTC	CASSLAGRGTQYF
TRBJ1-6	.	TRBV27	.	TGTGCCAGCAGTTTAGGGGGACTGGAGCTTTATAATTCACCCCTCCACTTT	CASSLGGLELYNSPLHF
TRBJ1-1	few	TRBV5-5	.	TGTGCCAACAGCTTGAGGGTATTGAACACTGAAGCTTTCTTT	CANSLRVLNTEAFF
TRBJ2-7	many	TRBV7-3	TRBD2	TGTGCCAGCAGCTCCCTAGCGGGGGTGAAGGAGCAGTACTTC	CASSSLAGVKEQYF
TRBJ1-4	many	TRBV5-1	TRBD1	TGCGCCAGCAGTTATGACAGGGTCCATGAAAAACTGTTTTTT	CASSYDRVHEKLFF
TRBJ1-2	.	TRBV18	.	TGTGCCAGCTCATCCGAAGCTGGCTACACCTTC	CASSSEAGYTF
TRBJ1-4	many	TRBV7-6	TRBD1	TGTGCCAGCAGCCATTGGTCCGGACAGGGGGAGTCAACTAATGAAAAACTGTTTTTT	CASSHWSGQGESTNEKLFF
TRBJ2-3	many	TRBV25-1	.	TGTGCCAGCAGTGAGACCGGGGTGACAGATACGCAGTATTTT	CASSETGVTDTQYF
TRBJ1-1	.	TRBV7-9	.	TGTGCCAGCACCATTACGGGGGGTACTGAAGCTTTCTTT	CASTITGGTEAFF
TRBJ2-4	.	TRBV6-5	.	TGTGCCAGCAGTTCCTCTCCGGACCCAGTAGCCAAAAACATTCAGTACTTC	CASSSSPDPVAKNIQYF
TRBJ2-7	.	TRBV27	.	TGCGCCAGCCTTAGAGGAGGGCAGAGTTCGTTGAATGAGCAGTACTTC	CASLRGGQSSLNEQYF
TRBJ1-5	few	TRBV6-6	.	TGTGCCAGCAGTTCTCAGGTGGGAGGGACGAGCAATCAGCCCCAGCATTTT	CASSSQVGGTSNQPQHF
TRBJ1-2	few	TRBV2	.	TGTGCCAGCAGTGAAGTAGGGATTACTAACTATGGCTACACCTTC	CASSEVGITNYGYTF
TRBJ2-2	many	TRBV2	.	TGTGCCAGCAATCTAGAAGGGGGAACCGGGGAGCTGTTTTTT	CASNLEGGTGELFF
TRBJ2-1	many	TRBV20-1	TRBD1	TGCAGTGTTCGAGGACAGGGTCCAAATGAGCAGTTCTTC	CSVRGQGPNEQFF
TRBJ2-1	.	TRBV12-3/TRBV12-4	TRBD2	TGTGCCAGCAGGGGGGGACTAGTGGTCTTGGGGCAGTTCTTC	CASRGGLVVLGQFF
TRBJ1-1	.	TRBV20-1	.	TGCAGTGCCCGGACTGACAACACTGAAGCTTTCTTT	CSARTDNTEAFF
TRBJ2-1	many	TRBV9	.	TGTGCCAGCAGCGCCGGGACAACCTACAATGAGCAGTTCTTC	CASSAGTTYNEQFF
TRBJ2-1	.	TRBV7-9	.	TGTGCCAGCAGTACCCGTAGCAGAGGCTCCTACAATGAGCAGTTCTTC	CASSTRSRGSYNEQFF
TRBJ2-7	.	TRBV15	.	TGTGCCACCAGCAGAGAGCGGGGGACACGAACCTACGAGCAGTACTTC	CATSRERGTRTYEQYF
TRBJ1-2	.	TRBV7-2	.	TGTGCCAGCAGCGTAACCGGGACGAATTATGGCTACACCTTC	CASSVTGTNYGYTF
TRBJ1-5	.	TRBV6-2/TRBV6-3	TRBD1	TGTGCCAGCAGTCCAACCCGACAGGGGGTAGGTCAGCCCCAGCATTTT	CASSPTRQGVGQPQHF
TRBJ2-1	many	TRBV6-1	.	TGTGCCAGCAGTGAAATAGCACGATATGAGCAGTTCTTC	CASSEIARYEQFF